This T cell receptor (beta chain) was found in a study of CD8 T cells in ankylosing spondylitis. TCRdb fed the 5' RACE reads into MiXCR, producing one record per CDR3 protein. The repertoire consists of a few hundred thousand distinct CDR3 sequences, with about a fifth occurring once and the leading ten covering approximately 16%. The study, taken as a whole, reports: Peripheral blood samples showed relatively rare disease-linked clones, and these clones were CD8+. A TCR beta motif made of 7 to 9 highly homologous variants seemed typical of ankylosing spondylitis blood.

With regard to this clonotype: Its antigen is not identified.

Sequenced sample: blood, either unsorted or a sorted T cell fraction (not recorded which). This receptor was taken from a male donor with ankylosing spondylitis.

CDR3 DNA: TGCGCCAGCAGCTTGGAGGCGCGCACTGAAGCTTTCTTT. Translating gives CASSLEARTEAFF. The chain carries TRBV5-1 and TRBJ1-1, with no clear D. CDR3 size: 13 residues. From germline, CDR1 is SGHRS and CDR2 YFSETQ. Deletions cut 0 bases from V and 4 bases from J, with 7 bases between.